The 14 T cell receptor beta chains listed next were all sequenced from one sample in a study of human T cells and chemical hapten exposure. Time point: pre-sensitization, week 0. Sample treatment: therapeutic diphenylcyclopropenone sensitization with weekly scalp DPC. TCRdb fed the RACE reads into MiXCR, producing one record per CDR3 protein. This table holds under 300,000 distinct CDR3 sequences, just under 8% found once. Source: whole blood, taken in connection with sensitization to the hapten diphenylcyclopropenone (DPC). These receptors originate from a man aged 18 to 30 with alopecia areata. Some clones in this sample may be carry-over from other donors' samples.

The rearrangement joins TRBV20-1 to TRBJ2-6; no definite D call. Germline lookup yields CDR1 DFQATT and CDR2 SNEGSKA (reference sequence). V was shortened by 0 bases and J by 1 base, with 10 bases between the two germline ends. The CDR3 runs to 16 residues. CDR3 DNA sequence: TGCAGTGCTAGAGATCTTGGGGTATCTGGGGCCAACGTCCTGACTTTC. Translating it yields CSARDLGVSGANVLTF.

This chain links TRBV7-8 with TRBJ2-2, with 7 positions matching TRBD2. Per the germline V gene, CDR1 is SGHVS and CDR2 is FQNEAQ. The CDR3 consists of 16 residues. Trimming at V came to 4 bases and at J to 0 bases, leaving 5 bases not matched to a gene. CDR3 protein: CASSYSGTTNTGELFF. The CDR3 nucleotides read TGTGCCAGCAGCTATTCCGGGACTACGAACACCGGGGAGCTGTTTTTT.

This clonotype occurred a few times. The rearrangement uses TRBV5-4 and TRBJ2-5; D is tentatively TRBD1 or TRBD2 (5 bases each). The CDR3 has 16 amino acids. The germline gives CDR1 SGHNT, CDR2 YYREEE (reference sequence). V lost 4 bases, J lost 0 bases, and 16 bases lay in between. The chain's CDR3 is CASSAPTGTDQETQYF. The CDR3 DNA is TGTGCCAGCAGCGCACCCACCGGGACGGACCAAGAGACCCAGTACTTC.

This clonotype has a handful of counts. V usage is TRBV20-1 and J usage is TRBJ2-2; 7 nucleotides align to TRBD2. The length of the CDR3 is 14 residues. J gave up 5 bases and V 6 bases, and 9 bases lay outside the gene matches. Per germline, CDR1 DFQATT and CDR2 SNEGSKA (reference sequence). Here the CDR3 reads CSAPSGGTTGELFF. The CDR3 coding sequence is TGCAGTGCCCCTAGCGGCGGAACTACCGGGGAGCTGTTTTTT.

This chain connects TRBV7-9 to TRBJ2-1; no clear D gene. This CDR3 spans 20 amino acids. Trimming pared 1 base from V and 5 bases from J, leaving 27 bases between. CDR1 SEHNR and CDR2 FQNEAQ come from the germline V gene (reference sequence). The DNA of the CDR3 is TGTGCCAGCAGCTTAGTCTTTGTCTGGTCGGAAGTAAAATCAGACAATGAGCAGTTCTTC. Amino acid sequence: CASSLVFVWSEVKSDNEQFF.

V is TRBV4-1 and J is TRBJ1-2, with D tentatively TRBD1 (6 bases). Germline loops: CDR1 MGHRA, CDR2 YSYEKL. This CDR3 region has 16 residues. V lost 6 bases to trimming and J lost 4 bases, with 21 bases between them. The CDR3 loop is CASRRVGQGSSYGYTF. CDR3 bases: TGCGCCAGCAGACGAGTAGGGCAGGGGTCTTCCTATGGCTACACCTTC.

The CDR3 DNA reads TGCGCCAGCAGCTTGTCGACTAGCGGGGAGGGAGAGACCCAGTACTTC. It codes for CASSLSTSGEGETQYF. The genes are TRBV5-1 and TRBJ2-5; TRBD2 matches 11 bases. Germline CDR1 SGHRS, CDR2 YFSETQ. The CDR3 length is 16 residues. J was trimmed by 4 bases and V by 1 base; bases with no gene match: 6.

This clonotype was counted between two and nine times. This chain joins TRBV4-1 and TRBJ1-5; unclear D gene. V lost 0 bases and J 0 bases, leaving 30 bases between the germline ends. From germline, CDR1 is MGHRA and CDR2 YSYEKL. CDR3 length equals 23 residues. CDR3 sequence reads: CASSQDIVYWGTYHLYSNQPQHF. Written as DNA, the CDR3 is TGCGCCAGCAGCCAAGATATCGTATATTGGGGTACCTACCACCTTTATAGCAATCAGCCCCAGCATTTT.

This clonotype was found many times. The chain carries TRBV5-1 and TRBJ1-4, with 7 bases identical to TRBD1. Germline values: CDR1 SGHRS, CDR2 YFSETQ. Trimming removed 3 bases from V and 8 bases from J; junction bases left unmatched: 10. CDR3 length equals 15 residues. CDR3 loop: CASSSIPGGEEKLFF. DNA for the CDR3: TGCGCCAGCAGCTCAATCCCAGGGGGAGAAGAAAAACTGTTTTTT. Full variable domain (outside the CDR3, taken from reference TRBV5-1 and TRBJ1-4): KAGVTQTPRYLIKTRGQQVTLSCSPISGHRSVSWYQQTPGQGLQFLFEYFSETQRNKGNFPGRFSGRQFSNSRSEMNVSTLELGDSALYLCASSSIPGGEEKLFFGSGTQLSVL.

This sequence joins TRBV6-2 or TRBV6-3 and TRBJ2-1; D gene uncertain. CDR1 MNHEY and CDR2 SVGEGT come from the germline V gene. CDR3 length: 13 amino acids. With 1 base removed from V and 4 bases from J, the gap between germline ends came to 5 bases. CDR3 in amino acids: CASSYWAYNEQFF. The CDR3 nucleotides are TGTGCCAGCAGTTACTGGGCGTACAATGAGCAGTTCTTC.

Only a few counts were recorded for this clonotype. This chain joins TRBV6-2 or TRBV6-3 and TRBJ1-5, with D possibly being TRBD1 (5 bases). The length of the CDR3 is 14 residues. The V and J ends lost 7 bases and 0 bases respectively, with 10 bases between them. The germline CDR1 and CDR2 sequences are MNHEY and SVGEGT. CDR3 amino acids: CASTMTDSNQPQHF. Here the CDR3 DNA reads TGTGCCAGCACCATGACAGATAGCAATCAGCCCCAGCATTTT.

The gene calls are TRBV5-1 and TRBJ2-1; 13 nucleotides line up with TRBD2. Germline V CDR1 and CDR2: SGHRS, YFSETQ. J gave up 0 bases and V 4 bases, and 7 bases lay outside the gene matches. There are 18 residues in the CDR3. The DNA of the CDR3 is TGCGCCAGCAGCCTAGGGACTAGCGGGAAGAGCTCCTACAATGAGCAGTTCTTC. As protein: CASSLGTSGKSSYNEQFF.

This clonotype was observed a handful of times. The CDR3 spells CASSVSGTSEETQYF. The CDR3 nucleotides read TGTGCCAGCAGCGTTTCCGGGACTAGCGAAGAGACCCAGTACTTC. The chain carries TRBV9 and TRBJ2-5; TRBD2 matches 10 bases. J lost 3 bases, V lost 2 bases, and 4 bases had no gene match. Looked up from germline, CDR1 is SGDLS and CDR2 is YYNGEE. This CDR3 spans 15 amino acids.

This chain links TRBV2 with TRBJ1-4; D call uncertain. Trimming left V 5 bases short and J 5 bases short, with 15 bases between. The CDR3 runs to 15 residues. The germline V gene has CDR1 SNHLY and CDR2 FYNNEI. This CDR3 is CASSPARGSNEKLFF. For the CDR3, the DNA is TGTGCCAGCAGTCCGGCGCGGGGAAGCAATGAAAAACTGTTTTTT.